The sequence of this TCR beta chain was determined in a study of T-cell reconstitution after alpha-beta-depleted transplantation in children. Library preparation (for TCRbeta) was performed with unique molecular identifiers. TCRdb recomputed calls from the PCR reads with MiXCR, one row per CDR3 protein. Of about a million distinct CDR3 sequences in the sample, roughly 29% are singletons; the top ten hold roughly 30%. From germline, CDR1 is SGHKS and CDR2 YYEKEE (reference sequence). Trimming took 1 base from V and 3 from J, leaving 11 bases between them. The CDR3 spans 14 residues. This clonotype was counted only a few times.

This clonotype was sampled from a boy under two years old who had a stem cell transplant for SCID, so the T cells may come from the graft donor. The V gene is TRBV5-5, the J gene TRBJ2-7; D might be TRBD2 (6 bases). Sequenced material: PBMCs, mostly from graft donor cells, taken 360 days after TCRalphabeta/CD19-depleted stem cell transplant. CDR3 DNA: TGTGCCAGCAGCTTGAACGCGGGGAGCTACGAGCAGTACTTC. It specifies CASSLNAGSYEQYF.